This is a list of T cell receptor beta chains from one sample in a study of early T cells in non-severe SARS-CoV-2 infection. TCRdb analysed the 5' RACE reads with MiXCR anew, one entry per CDR3 protein. The sample holds about 30,000 distinct CDR3 sequences, 4.5% to 6% seen once. Sequencing was carried out using whole blood. These receptors all stem from an adult who was a healthcare worker with PCR-confirmed SARS-CoV-2 infection or an uninfected control (not recorded which). CDR3s include the opening cysteine and the closing phenylalanine or tryptophan. D genes are given only for firm matches. Clone size is given for some rows only: seen once, a few or many times, or a class if the clone is expanded.

- | TRBJ2-7 | TRBV12-3/TRBV12-4 | - | CASSPQRSGSEQYF | TGTGCCAGCAGTCCCCAGCGGAGCGGAAGCGAGCAGTACTTC
- | TRBJ2-4 | TRBV6-1 | many | CASRAENIQYF | TGTGCCAGCAGGGCGGAAAACATTCAGTACTTC
- | TRBJ2-1 | TRBV7-2 | few | CASSPKGGENEQFF | TGTGCCAGCAGCCCGAAAGGGGGGGAGAATGAGCAGTTCTTC
- | TRBJ1-1 | TRBV10-2 | many | CASSENWRREAFF | TGCGCCAGCAGTGAAAATTGGAGACGTGAAGCTTTCTTT
- | TRBJ2-7 | TRBV12-3/TRBV12-4 | many | CASSLRDTVYEQYF | TGTGCCAGCAGTTTAAGGGACACTGTCTACGAGCAGTACTTC
- | TRBJ2-5 | TRBV10-2 | medium-sized | CASSESIWGNQETQYF | TGCGCCAGCAGTGAGTCGATTTGGGGAAATCAAGAGACCCAGTACTTC
- | TRBJ2-7 | TRBV20-1 | many | CSARIIGGKNYEQYF | TGCAGTGCTAGAATTATAGGGGGAAAGAACTACGAGCAGTACTTC
TRBD1 | TRBJ2-7 | TRBV7-2 | medium-sized | CASSSSRNLDRGPYEQYF | TGTGCCAGCAGCTCCTCGCGCAATCTGGACAGGGGGCCCTACGAGCAGTACTTC
- | TRBJ1-2 | TRBV25-1 | many | CASSESGNPGYTF | TGTGCCAGCAGTGAGTCGGGGAATCCTGGCTACACCTTC
- | TRBJ2-2 | TRBV29-1 | many | CSVEPANTGELFF | TGCAGCGTTGAGCCAGCGAACACCGGGGAGCTGTTTTTT
- | TRBJ1-3 | TRBV7-2 | - | CASSLSAGGDYGTIYF | TGTGCCAGCAGCTTATCGGCAGGCGGCGACTACGGCACCATATATTTT
TRBD1 | TRBJ1-1 | TRBV6-5 | many | CASSGDRAAFF | TGTGCCAGCAGTGGGGACAGGGCGGCTTTCTTT
- | TRBJ1-1 | TRBV7-2 | many | CASSQGAGGTEAFF | TGTGCCAGCAGTCAAGGAGCTGGGGGCACTGAAGCTTTCTTT
- | TRBJ1-5 | TRBV2 | many | CASSEVDRSNQPQHF | TGTGCCAGCAGTGAAGTTGACAGAAGCAATCAGCCCCAGCATTTT
TRBD2 | TRBJ2-5 | TRBV6-6 | many | CASSYSLAETQETQYF | TGTGCCAGCAGTTACTCACTAGCGGAGACCCAAGAGACCCAGTACTTC
TRBD2 | TRBJ2-3 | TRBV6-2/TRBV6-3 | many | CASSWTSGRIPFTDTQYF | TGTGCCAGCAGTTGGACTAGCGGGAGAATACCCTTCACAGATACGCAGTATTTT
TRBD1 | TRBJ1-6 | TRBV29-1 | many | CSVEEGQGISSPLHF | TGCAGCGTTGAAGAGGGACAGGGAATATCGTCACCCCTCCACTTT
TRBD1 | TRBJ2-2 | TRBV2 | many | CAKDRVGTGELFF | TGTGCCAAAGACAGGGTGGGCACCGGGGAGCTGTTTTTT
TRBD2 | TRBJ2-1 | TRBV24-1 | many | CATGTSGRTGNEQFF | TGTGCCACCGGGACTAGCGGGAGAACTGGTAATGAGCAGTTCTTC
- | TRBJ2-7 | TRBV7-9 | - | CASSSASRDTSSYEQYF | TGTGCCAGCAGCTCAGCTTCCCGGGACACGAGCTCCTACGAGCAGTACTTC
- | TRBJ1-1 | TRBV12-3/TRBV12-4 | - | CASSFLGTEAFF | TGTGCCAGCAGTTTTCTGGGCACTGAAGCTTTCTTT
- | TRBJ2-7 | TRBV20-1 | few | CSAIDPPAGEQYF | TGCAGTGCTATCGACCCGCCCGCGGGCGAGCAGTACTTC
- | TRBJ1-2 | TRBV7-6 | few | CASSLGHYYGYTF | TGTGCCAGCAGCTTAGGGCACTACTATGGCTACACCTTC
TRBD1 | TRBJ1-5 | TRBV19 | many | CASTADRGRPQHF | TGTGCCAGTACGGCTGACAGGGGTAGGCCCCAGCATTTT
- | TRBJ2-7 | TRBV11-2 | - | CASSLAVGQTSYEQYF | TGTGCCAGCAGCTTAGCTGTCGGGCAGACTTCCTACGAGCAGTACTTC
- | TRBJ2-7 | TRBV12-3/TRBV12-4 | few | CASSGTESYEQYF | TGTGCCAGCAGCGGGACGGAGTCCTACGAGCAGTACTTC
- | TRBJ2-3 | TRBV14 | - | CASSQVLTGYTDTQYF | TGTGCCAGCAGCCAAGTTTTAACCGGATACACAGATACGCAGTATTTT
- | TRBJ2-7 | TRBV7-9 | few | CASSTPRGSGSYEQYF | TGTGCCAGCAGCACCCCCCGAGGTAGCGGCTCCTACGAGCAGTACTTC
TRBD2 | TRBJ2-1 | TRBV20-1 | few | CSARRPGLGIDNEQFF | TGCAGTGCAAGAAGACCGGGACTAGGAATAGATAATGAGCAGTTCTTC
- | TRBJ2-7 | TRBV7-9 | many | CASSSGRESSYEQYF | TGTGCCAGCAGCTCGGGACGGGAGAGCTCCTACGAGCAGTACTTC
- | TRBJ2-4 | TRBV21-1 | many | CASSVGVAGVRLAKNIQYF | TGTGCCAGCAGTGTCGGGGTTGCTGGTGTTCGGCTAGCCAAAAACATTCAGTACTTC
- | TRBJ2-3 | TRBV28 | many | CASSPSSTGLTDTQYF | TGTGCCAGCAGTCCTTCTTCAACCGGCCTCACAGATACGCAGTATTTT
TRBD1 | TRBJ2-1 | TRBV4-3 | few | CASSHQGDEQFF | TGCGCCAGCAGCCACCAGGGGGATGAGCAGTTCTTC
- | TRBJ1-4 | TRBV24-1 | many | CATGGDNNEKLFF | TGTGCCACCGGCGGGGACAATAATGAAAAACTGTTTTTT
- | TRBJ2-6 | TRBV12-3/TRBV12-4 | many | CASSMPSGANVLTF | TGTGCCAGTAGTATGCCGTCTGGGGCCAACGTCCTGACTTTC
TRBD1 | TRBJ2-5 | TRBV5-1 | - | CASSLDRGKETQYF | TGCGCCAGCAGCTTGGACAGGGGAAAAGAGACCCAGTACTTC
- | TRBJ2-3 | TRBV7-2 | few | CASSPTLIGSSTDTQYF | TGTGCCAGCAGCCCAACCCTGATAGGGTCTAGCACAGATACGCAGTATTTT
- | TRBJ1-1 | TRBV10-3 | - | CAITRGRGENTEAFF | TGTGCCATCACCAGAGGTAGGGGGGAAAACACTGAAGCTTTCTTT
- | TRBJ1-5 | TRBV12-3/TRBV12-4 | few | CASSTSNQPQHF | TGTGCCAGCAGCACAAGCAATCAGCCCCAGCATTTT
TRBD1 | TRBJ1-4 | TRBV7-9 | - | CASSLSGGPEKLFF | TGTGCCAGCAGTTTATCAGGGGGGCCTGAAAAACTGTTTTTT
TRBD1 | TRBJ2-1 | TRBV4-2 | - | CASSHRPGQGVNEQFF | TGTGCCAGCAGCCACCGACCGGGACAGGGTGTGAATGAGCAGTTCTTC
TRBD1 | TRBJ2-5 | TRBV12-3/TRBV12-4 | many | CASSVGQGETQYF | TGTGCCAGCAGTGTGGGACAGGGGGAGACCCAGTACTTC
TRBD1 | TRBJ2-7 | TRBV4-1 | few | CASSQEPGGIYEQYF | TGCGCCAGCAGCCAAGAACCAGGGGGCATCTACGAGCAGTACTTC
- | TRBJ1-1 | TRBV28 | - | CASSLSGGVPKPEAFF | TGTGCCAGCAGTCTATCGGGGGGGGTCCCAAAACCTGAAGCTTTCTTT
- | TRBJ1-5 | TRBV2 | many | CASRAGSQHNQPQHF | TGTGCCAGCAGAGCCGGTAGTCAGCATAATCAGCCCCAGCATTTT
- | TRBJ2-3 | TRBV20-1 | - | CSASRLPLGTDTQYF | TGCAGTGCTTCCCGGCTCCCTTTGGGTACAGATACGCAGTATTTT
TRBD2 | TRBJ2-3 | TRBV12-3/TRBV12-4 | few | CASSRTSGSYTQYF | TGTGCCAGCAGTAGGACTAGCGGGAGTTATACGCAGTATTTT
TRBD1 | TRBJ2-7 | TRBV29-1 | many | CSALNRGSYEQYF | TGCAGCGCCTTAAACAGGGGCTCCTACGAGCAGTACTTC
- | TRBJ2-6 | TRBV18 | - | CASSPEGGAGANVLTF | TGTGCCAGCTCACCAGAGGGGGGCGCTGGGGCCAACGTCCTGACTTTC
TRBD2 | TRBJ2-1 | TRBV28 | few | CASSPRTSGVKGNEQFF | TGTGCCAGCAGTCCCCGGACTAGCGGGGTAAAGGGCAATGAGCAGTTCTTC